This T cell receptor beta chain emerged from a study of regulatory T cells in long-lasting Graves disease. Broader study findings: TRBV28, TRBJ1-2 and TRBJ2-5 emerged as the favored segments in persistent disease. Accuracy may have been reduced by the small sample size. Patients with persistent Graves' had lower TCR diversity than newly diagnosed patients.

Time point given: persistent/refractory GD, antithyroid drugs over 5 years with positive TRAb. PBMC-derived RNA was used for the TCR library. Trimming took off 0 bases at V and 8 bases at J, with 10 bases between the two ends. Germline values: CDR1 MGHRA, CDR2 YSYEKL. The CDR3 extends over 13 amino acids. Notes on this clonotype: Its specificity is unknown.

The authors built TCR beta libraries using iRepertoire HTBI primers and Arm-PCR of CDR3 regions. TCRdb independently ran MiXCR on the multiplex PCR reads; one entry per CDR3 protein. The sample gives fewer than 600,000 distinct CDR3 sequences, 22% of which show up once; over 10% is in the top ten. This chain joins TRBV4-1 and TRBJ1-2; tentative D call: TRBD1 (5 bases). The TCR was taken from a female donor with Graves disease. The sequenced sample was peripheral blood mononuclear cells (PBMCs), obtained when the disease was refractory, from a patient treated with antithyroid drugs. For the CDR3, the DNA is TGCGCCAGCAGCCAAGAACAAGGGGAAGGCTACACCTTC. This translates into CASSQEQGEGYTF.